The present entry profiles one T cell receptor beta chain with its context. Its matching antigen is unknown. This entry belongs to a study of CD8+ T cells in alopecia areata. Study background: Percent of scalp involved defined treated patients' severity scores.

Sequencing relied on a cDNA template that was reverse transcribed from extracted RNA. The repertoire was sequenced with immunoSEQ multiplex PCR; TCRdb's copy has only in-frame clones and lacks some. The sample gives some 200,000 clones, around 57% of which show up once; 1.5% to 2% is in the top ten. V was pared by 0 bases and J by 3 bases, with 9 bases between. Germline CDR1 is GTSNPN and CDR2 is SVGIG (reference sequence). The CDR3 is 13 amino acids. Study-level results: Tissue-resident alphabeta T cells belonging to normal skin likewise get sequenced within scalp specimens.

Treatment here: oral pan-JAK inhibitor, 5-10 mg twice daily. V and J are TRBV30 and TRBJ2-7; D is unresolved. The origin of this receptor is a human donor with alopecia areata. This material consisted of CD4+ T cells sorted from blood, taken at week 4, from a patient treated with tofacitinib. CDR3 nucleotides: TGTGCCTGGAGTGTACTGGGTAGCTACGAGCAGTACTTC. Its translation: CAWSVLGSYEQYF.